Shown below are 18 T cell receptor beta chains from a single sample sequenced in a study of human T cells and chemical hapten exposure. As for time point: pre-sensitization, week 0. Described treatment: therapeutic diphenylcyclopropenone sensitization with weekly scalp DPC. TCRdb called the RACE reads again in MiXCR, with one record for every CDR3 protein. The sample contains approximately 370,000 distinct CDR3 sequences, 5% to 6.5% of which appear only once. Sequencing used whole blood, obtained in connection with sensitization to the hapten diphenylcyclopropenone (DPC). Receptor source: a woman younger than 30 with alopecia areata. Some clones in this sample may be carry-over from other donors' samples.

This clonotype showed up many times. The rearrangement joins TRBV7-2 to TRBJ2-3; D is ambiguous. The CDR3 length is 14 residues. V lost 5 bases and J lost 4, with 13 bases in between. The germline V gene has CDR1 SGHTA and CDR2 FQGNSA. The CDR3 here is CASSGSGSADTQYF. The CDR3, as DNA: TGTGCCAGCAGCGGTAGTGGGTCGGCAGATACGCAGTATTTT. The full variable domain, rest sourced from reference TRBV7-2 and TRBJ2-3, is GAGVSQSPSNKVTEKGKDVELRCDPISGHTALYWYRQSLGQGLEFLIYFQGNSAPDKSGLPSDRFSAERTGGSVSTLTIQRTQQEDSAVYLCASSGSGSADTQYFGPGTRLTVL.

The genes are TRBV5-5 and TRBJ1-6; D possibly corresponds to TRBD1 (5 bases). The CDR3 has 16 amino acids. From germline, CDR1 is SGHKS and CDR2 YYEKEE (reference sequence). With 0 bases removed from V and 7 bases from J, the gap between germline ends came to 14 bases. The CDR3 here is CASSLVTAGLNSPLHF. The CDR3 DNA reads as TGTGCCAGCAGCTTGGTCACGGCAGGGCTCAATTCACCCCTCCACTTT.

Ten or more counts support this clonotype. The chain combines TRBV5-6 with TRBJ2-5; D possibly corresponds to TRBD1 (5 bases). Germline assignment: CDR1 SGHDT and CDR2 YYEEEE. V gave up 1 base and J gave up 2 bases, with 6 bases separating them. This CDR3 has 13 residues. This CDR3 is CASSLYRQETQYF. Written as DNA, the CDR3 is TGTGCCAGCAGCTTGTACAGGCAAGAGACCCAGTACTTC.

This clonotype was recorded at least ten times. V is TRBV6-1 and J is TRBJ1-3, with D maybe TRBD1 (5 bases). Germline V gives CDR1 MNHNS, CDR2 SASEGT. The CDR3 is 18 residues long. The V gene lost 4 bases and the J gene lost 0 bases, with 19 bases spanning the gap. CDR3 sequence: CASSVEPQGFGSGNTIYF. The CDR3 nucleotides read TGTGCCAGCAGTGTCGAACCCCAGGGATTCGGCTCTGGAAACACCATATATTTT.

The V gene is TRBV11-1, the J gene TRBJ2-3; 12 bases fit TRBD2. The V segment lost 3 bases and the J segment 4 bases; nucleotides outside the gene matches: 2. This CDR3 has 15 amino acids. The germline V gene encodes CDR1 SGHAT and CDR2 FQDESV (reference sequence). CDR3 in DNA: TGTGCCAGCAGCTTGACTAGCGGGGGACCAGATACGCAGTATTTT. This translates into CASSLTSGGPDTQYF.

This clonotype showed up just a few times. This chain connects TRBV10-3 to TRBJ2-5, with D tentatively TRBD1 (5 bases). Germline loops: CDR1 ENHRY, CDR2 SYGVKD. This CDR3 is 13 amino acids long. V gave up 8 bases and J gave up 2 bases, with 12 bases separating them. CDR3 region: CAIHDSLQETQYF. The CDR3 DNA reads as TGTGCCATCCACGACAGCTTACAAGAGACCCAGTACTTC.

This clonotype occurred a few times. V usage is TRBV29-1 and J usage is TRBJ1-1, with D tentatively TRBD1 (5 bases). CDR1 and CDR2 from the germline V gene are SQVTM and ANQGSEA. CDR3 length: 13 amino acids. V lost 2 bases to trimming and J lost 1 base, with 8 bases between them. The CDR3 DNA reads TGCAGCGTTGAAAAACAGGCGAACACTGAAGCTTTCTTT. Translating it yields CSVEKQANTEAFF.

This clonotype was found many times. The chain recombines TRBV2 with TRBJ1-2; a possible D gene is TRBD1 (6 bases). V gave up 6 bases and J gave up 4 bases, with 18 bases separating them. CDR3 size: 15 residues. Per the germline V gene, CDR1 is SNHLY and CDR2 is FYNNEI. The CDR3 coding sequence is TGTGCCAGCAGATTCACGGACAGTCCGACCTATGGCTACACCTTC. Protein product: CASRFTDSPTYGYTF. The complete variable domain, with remaining parts taken from reference TRBV2 and TRBJ1-2, reads EPEVTQTPSHQVTQMGQEVILRCVPISNHLYFYWYRQILGQKVEFLVSFYNNEISEKSEIFDDQFSVERPDGSNFTLKIRSTKLEDSAMYFCASRFTDSPTYGYTFGSGTRLTVV.

The chain employs TRBV20-1 and TRBJ1-2; D is unresolved. Germline V gene lookup returns CDR1 DFQATT and CDR2 SNEGSKA (reference sequence). The V end was cut by 3 bases, the J end by 5 bases, with 13 bases between. The CDR3 is 13 amino acids. Here the CDR3 reads CSARPPGRYGYTF. In nucleotides, the CDR3 is TGCAGTGCTAGGCCCCCCGGCCGATATGGCTACACCTTC.

In this sample, this clonotype turned up a few times. The chain recombines TRBV7-2 with TRBJ2-2, with 7 bases lining up with TRBD2. After removal of 3 bases from V and 5 bases from J, the junction contained 6 bases not matched to a gene. Germline V gene sequence: CDR1 SGHTA, CDR2 FQGNSA. This CDR3 contains 15 residues. The CDR3 nucleotides are TGTGCCAGCAGCTTCATACTAGCGCATACCGGGGAGCTGTTTTTT. It specifies CASSFILAHTGELFF. Full variable domain (missing parts from reference TRBV7-2 and TRBJ2-2): GAGVSQSPSNKVTEKGKDVELRCDPISGHTALYWYRQSLGQGLEFLIYFQGNSAPDKSGLPSDRFSAERTGGSVSTLTIQRTQQEDSAVYLCASSFILAHTGELFFGEGSRLTVL.

A few counts support this clonotype. V and J are TRBV29-1 and TRBJ1-2; D is ambiguous. V gave up 0 bases and J gave up 0 bases, with 5 bases separating them. This CDR3 comprises 13 residues. CDR1 SQVTM and CDR2 ANQGSEA come from the germline V gene. CDR3 bases: TGCAGCGTTGAAGACGGAGCTAACTATGGCTACACCTTC. Its translation is CSVEDGANYGYTF.

This clonotype was recorded many times. The gene calls are TRBV6-5 and TRBJ2-2, with unresolved D. The CDR3 consists of 15 residues. The germline gives CDR1 MNHEY, CDR2 SVGAGI. The V and J ends lost 4 bases and 3 bases respectively, with 12 bases between them. CDR3 sequence reads: CASSFLKGYTGELFF. DNA for the CDR3: TGTGCCAGCAGTTTCCTCAAAGGGTACACCGGGGAGCTGTTTTTT.

The V call is TRBV7-9, the J call TRBJ2-1, with TRBD2 matching over 7 bases. The CDR3 runs 14 residues. Losses at the gene ends were 3 bases for V and 6 bases for J; bases not matched to a gene: 5. Looked up from germline, CDR1 is SEHNR and CDR2 is FQNEAQ (reference sequence). CDR3 bases: TGTGCCAGCAGCTTTAGGACTAGGATCAATGAGCAGTTCTTC. Translation: CASSFRTRINEQFF.

The chain uses TRBV2 and TRBJ2-5; 8 positions match TRBD1. With V trimmed by 11 bases and J by 1 base, 3 bases remained unmatched. The germline V gene encodes CDR1 SNHLY and CDR2 FYNNEI. CDR3 size: 12 residues. DNA of the CDR3: TGTGCCGGGGGGACAGGCCAAGAGACCCAGTACTTC. It translates to CAGGTGQETQYF. The full variable domain, completed using reference TRBV2 and TRBJ2-5, is EPEVTQTPSHQVTQMGQEVILRCVPISNHLYFYWYRQILGQKVEFLVSFYNNEISEKSEIFDDQFSVERPDGSNFTLKIRSTKLEDSAMYFCAGGTGQETQYFGPGTRLLVL.

The chain has TRBV3-1 and TRBJ2-3; D uncertain. Germline V gene sequence: CDR1 LGHDT, CDR2 YNNKEL (reference sequence). The CDR3 extends over 16 amino acids. The ends were cut back, 4 bases at V and 0 bases at J, with 14 bases in the middle. The CDR3 DNA sequence: TGTGCCAGCAGCCCGTTGGCGGCCCGAAGCACAGATACGCAGTATTTT. Its protein is CASSPLAARSTDTQYF.

This clonotype showed up just a few times. The chain is built from TRBV20-1 and TRBJ2-3, with 11 positions matching TRBD2. Germline V lookup: CDR1 DFQATT, CDR2 SNEGSKA (reference sequence). The CDR3 extends over 15 amino acids. The V gene end was trimmed by 5 bases and the J gene end by 3 bases; junction bases not matched to a gene: 7. The CDR3 DNA is TGCAGTGCTCCACCGACTAGCGGGGCAACAGATACGCAGTATTTT. Encoded protein: CSAPPTSGATDTQYF.

This clonotype has more than one count but fewer than ten. V and J are TRBV29-1 and TRBJ1-4; no clear D. Germline CDR1 SQVTM, CDR2 ANQGSEA. This CDR3 contains 12 residues. V was pared by 7 bases and J by 4 bases, with 10 bases between. CDR3 DNA sequence: TGCAGCGCCATCGTCCTTAATGAAAAACTGTTTTTT. This encodes CSAIVLNEKLFF.

V and J are TRBV4-1 and TRBJ1-2; tentatively, D is TRBD1 (6 bases). V dropped 5 bases and J dropped 5 bases, with 9 bases sitting between them. The CDR3 is made up of 12 amino acids. The V gene's germline CDR1 is MGHRA and CDR2 YSYEKL. The CDR3 DNA reads as TGCGCCAGCAGCAACGGACAGTATGGCTACACCTTC. Amino acid sequence: CASSNGQYGYTF.